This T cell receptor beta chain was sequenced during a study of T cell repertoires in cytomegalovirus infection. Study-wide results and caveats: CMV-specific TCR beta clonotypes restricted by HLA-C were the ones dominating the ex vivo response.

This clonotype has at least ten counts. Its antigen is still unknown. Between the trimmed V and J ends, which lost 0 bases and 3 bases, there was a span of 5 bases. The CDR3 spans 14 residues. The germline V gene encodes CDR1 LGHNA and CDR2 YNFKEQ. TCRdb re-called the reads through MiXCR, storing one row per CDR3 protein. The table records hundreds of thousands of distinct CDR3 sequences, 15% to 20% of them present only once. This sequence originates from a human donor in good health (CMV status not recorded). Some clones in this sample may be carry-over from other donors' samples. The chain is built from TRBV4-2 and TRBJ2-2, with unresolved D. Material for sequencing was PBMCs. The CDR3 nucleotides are TGTGCCAGCAGCCAAGATCGGCACACCGGGGAGCTGTTTTTT. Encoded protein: CASSQDRHTGELFF.